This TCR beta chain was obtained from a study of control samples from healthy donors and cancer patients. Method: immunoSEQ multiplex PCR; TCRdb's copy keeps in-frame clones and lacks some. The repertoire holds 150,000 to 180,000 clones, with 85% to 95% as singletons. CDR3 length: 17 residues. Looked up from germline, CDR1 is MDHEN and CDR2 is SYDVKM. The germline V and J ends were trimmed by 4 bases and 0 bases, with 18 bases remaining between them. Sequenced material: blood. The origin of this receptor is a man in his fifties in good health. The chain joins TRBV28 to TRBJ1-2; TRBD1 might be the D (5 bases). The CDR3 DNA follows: TGTGCCAGCAGTTCACCTCTCGGGGGGACCTCTAACTATGGCTACACCTTC. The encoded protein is CASSSPLGGTSNYGYTF.